This TCR beta chain was observed in a study of OX40 agonist ivuxolimab in advanced cancers. The germline gives CDR1 SGHAT, CDR2 FQNNGV. V lost 8 bases, J lost 2 bases, and 6 bases stayed unmatched. CDR3 length: 13 residues. Study observations and caveats: Partial responders at 0.1-3.0 mg/kg had among the lowest clonal expansion.

Sequenced by immunoSEQ multiplex PCR; TCRdb stores in-frame clones only, minus some. The repertoire holds over 70,000 clones, with about 83% as singletons. As for this clone: Its antigen is still unknown.

The sample here was CD4+ or CD8+ T cells sorted from blood, taken in a trial of the OX40 agonist ivuxolimab. The sequence was collected from an adult with an advanced solid tumor such as melanoma, head and neck, liver or kidney cancer. The chain joins TRBV11-2 to TRBJ2-7; TRBD2 aligns across 7 bases. The CDR3 spells CASRRSGTYEQYF. The DNA of the CDR3 is TGTGCCAGCCGACGGAGCGGGACCTACGAGCAGTACTTC.